This TCR beta chain was retrieved from a study of response to subunit inactivated influenza vaccine. The CDR3 covers 15 residues. Trimming removed 2 bases at V and 3 bases at J, with 17 bases between. Germline CDR1 is DFQATT and CDR2 is SNEGSKA (reference sequence). TCRdb ran MiXCR on the RT-PCR reads and lists one entry per CDR3 protein. This table has around 200,000 distinct CDR3 sequences, roughly 14% appearing once. Specimen: CD8+ T cells sorted from PBMCs, collected 5 to 6 days after vaccination. This TCR was sampled from a man aged 45-60 years who received an inactivated influenza vaccine. The chain recombines TRBV20-1 with TRBJ2-7; D unresolved. The CDR3 region has the DNA TGCAGTGCTAGACCCCCAAGGGCGCTCCTCTACGAGCAGTACTTC. Translation gives CSARPPRALLYEQYF.